One sample yielded the 8 T cell receptor beta chains listed below, sequenced in a study of T cells in Graves' hyperthyroidism and ophthalmopathy. Amplified regions were TCR beta CDR3 sequences from RNA transcripts. First-round RT-PCR targeting the TCR CDR3 was performed with the HTBI primer set. MiXCR, applied by TCRdb to the multiplex PCR reads, yields one record per CDR3 protein. The sample consists of fewer than 500,000 distinct CDR3 sequences, approximately 12% of them appearing once. Sequenced: blood. These receptors originate from a man aged 25-40 years with Graves' hyperthyroidism that later progressed to Graves' ophthalmopathy.

The rearrangement links TRBV19 to TRBJ2-3; D perhaps matches TRBD1 (5 bases). The germline V gene has CDR1 LNHDA and CDR2 SQIVND (reference sequence). The CDR3 consists of 15 residues. The V end lost 5 bases, the J end lost 0 bases, and 12 bases lay between the germline ends. DNA for the CDR3: TGTGCCAGTAGTCCAGGGATTTCTAGCACAGATACGCAGTATTTT. This translates into CASSPGISSTDTQYF.

This clonotype was observed a handful of times. The chain employs TRBV5-1 and TRBJ2-1, with a tentative D call TRBD1 (6 bases). The CDR3 is made up of 15 amino acids. The V and J ends lost 0 bases and 5 bases respectively, with 12 bases between them. CDR1 and CDR2 from the germline V gene are SGHRS and YFSETQ. CDR3 bases: TGCGCCAGCAGCTTGGAACAGGGAATCAACAATGAGCAGTTCTTC. Translated, it gives CASSLEQGINNEQFF.

The chain employs TRBV18 and TRBJ1-2; 8 bases are shared with TRBD1. The CDR3 is made up of 14 amino acids. The germline V gene encodes CDR1 KGHSH and CDR2 LQKENI. V lost 3 bases to trimming and J lost 5 bases; unmatched junction nucleotides: 5. CDR3 protein: CASSPRDRYYGYTF. As DNA, the CDR3 is TGTGCCAGCTCACCCCGGGACAGGTATTATGGCTACACCTTC.

Of note for this clonotype: Just one base apart from a much larger clone, this may be a read error. The chain joins TRBV12-3 or TRBV12-4 to TRBJ2-7, with D uncertain. This CDR3 contains 13 residues. CDR3 in DNA: TGTGTCAGCAGTTTAACGACATTCTACGAGCAGTACTTC. The encoded protein is CVSSLTTFYEQYF.

This clonotype was observed a handful of times. The chain has TRBV19 and TRBJ2-1, with D perhaps matching TRBD2 (6 bases). The germline V gene has CDR1 LNHDA and CDR2 SQIVND (reference sequence). V was shortened by 6 bases and J by 3 bases, with 15 bases between the two germline ends. The CDR3 contains 15 residues. The CDR3 DNA sequence: TGTGCCAGTAGCCCCGTTGGCGGGGACTACAATGAGCAGTTCTTC. Protein sequence: CASSPVGGDYNEQFF.

This clonotype was counted ten times or more. This chain joins TRBV24-1 and TRBJ2-3; 11 bases are shared with TRBD2. V lost 1 base, J lost 3 bases, and 2 bases stayed unmatched. The CDR3 spans 16 residues. Germline lookup yields CDR1 KGHDR and CDR2 SFDVKD. The CDR3 spells CATSDFSGGATDTQYF. The CDR3 DNA sequence: TGTGCCACCAGTGATTTTAGCGGGGGGGCTACAGATACGCAGTATTTT.

The chain links TRBV4-1 to TRBJ1-4; 8 bases map to TRBD1. CDR1 and CDR2 (germline): MGHRA, YSYEKL. Unmatched junction bases numbered 4, after V lost 0 bases and J lost 7 bases. The CDR3 contains 15 residues. CDR3 loop: CASSQDRGRVEKLFF. The CDR3 coding sequence is TGCGCCAGCAGCCAAGACAGGGGGCGTGTTGAAAAACTGTTTTTT.

V is TRBV29-1 and J is TRBJ1-2; no definite D call. Germline assignment: CDR1 SQVTM and CDR2 ANQGSEA. This CDR3 has 12 residues. The V end lost 3 bases, the J end lost 3 bases, and 8 bases lay between the germline ends. The CDR3 loop is CSVDTGYYGYTF. The CDR3, as DNA: TGCAGCGTTGATACGGGGTACTATGGCTACACCTTC.